This TCR beta chain was recorded in a study of blood T cell repertoires in COVID-19 (dated by TCRdb to 2018 to 2021). General notes on the study: The collaborator samples originated in the United States, Italy and Spain and spanned the acute and convalescent phases of COVID-19. The material from the prospective study consisted of cDNA or gDNA derived from T cells, B-cell-depleted T cells, or PBMCs. Subjects who had been exposed to COVID-19, were actively infected with it, or had recovered from it provided the deeply sampled blood TCRbeta repertoires that made up the dataset. The repertoires were released in a freely available public database meant as a resource for research on the immune response to SARS-CoV-2. Samples came from the ongoing ImmuneRACE study (first 160 participants) plus 1,254 subjects from 6 global collaborators. Nearly every sample came with metadata listing a de-identified subject ID, COVID-19 status, age in years and sex. HLA class I and class II types, where available, came from metadata supplied by the sample provider rather than from assay-based typing. The investigation overall reported the following: The quantity of clinical and demographic metadata differed by source and by participant and was supplied without curation.

CDR3 length: 15 amino acids, cysteine to phenylalanine. The only DNA kept is the CDR3, 45 bases in frame from the first base. As encoded in the germline V gene, CDR1 is SGHVS while CDR2 is FQNEAQ. The V end loses 5 bases and the J end loses 8 bases, and a stretch of 21 bases separates them. The collaborating institutions used their own protocols to collect whole blood in K2EDTA tubes. For TCRbeta analysis, collaborator samples were shipped as frozen whole blood, as isolated PBMCs, or as DNA extracted from either sample type. TCRbeta CDR3 regions were amplified from genomic DNA using the immunoSEQ Assay, a bias-controlled multiplex PCR. The original methods were these. The number of nucleated cells in each sample was estimated from the amplification of reference gene primers within the assay. To quantify the absolute abundance of each unique TCRbeta CDR3 rearrangement, sequence reads were collapsed and filtered. For each sample, productive Simpson clonality was calculated as the square root of Simpson's diversity index over productive rearrangements. TCRdb took this table from immuneACCESS and kept in-frame rearrangements with V and J called. Such tables lack part of the clones; where checked against another copy, unresolved V genes explain under half of the gap, and the rest is unexplained. V, J and clone size are taken as reported in that table, and D and trimming were inferred from the DNA itself. The sample profile shows 50,000 to 75,000 clones; more than 75% of them were found once. Roughly half of the sample is in the top ten clones.

This clone was seen a few times. Its antigen target is currently unknown. Nothing much larger sits one base from this clone, and base qualities are not available. This sequence was found in an elderly woman with acute or convalescent COVID-19. The chain was built from TRBV7-8 and TRBJ1-2; the D region possibly corresponds to TRBD1 (6 bases align). The sample comprised peripheral blood. The CDR3 amino acid sequence is: CASSPSGGARRGYTF. The DNA reads TGTGCCAGCAGCCCTTCGGGGGGGGCCCGTCGGGGCTACACCTTC.